The rows below give T cell receptor beta chains drawn from one sample of a study of neurological immune-mediated disorders. MiXCR, applied by TCRdb to the 5' RACE reads, yields one record per CDR3 protein. Found here are approximately 82,000 distinct CDR3 sequences, 2% to 3% of them singletons; the top ten hold roughly 1.2%. Sequencing was carried out using PBMCs. Receptor source: a woman aged 25-40 years with multiple sclerosis. The CDR3 runs from the conserved cysteine through the conserved F or W.

v_call	j_call	cdr3_aa
TRBV5-5	TRBJ2-7	CASSGGGATSYEQYF
TRBV10-3	TRBJ1-2	CAISEWDSGYTF
TRBV5-6	TRBJ2-3	CASSLVVAADTQYF
TRBV6-2/TRBV6-3	TRBJ2-2	CASAVWTGELFF
TRBV6-5	TRBJ1-1	CASSNQMNTEAFF
TRBV9	TRBJ1-2	CASSDSLNYGYTF
TRBV7-2	TRBJ2-3	CASSLWGDTQYF
TRBV10-3	TRBJ2-7	CAISRGEAEQYF
TRBV20-1	TRBJ2-2	CSAPEGLAGEAGELFF
TRBV29-1	TRBJ2-7	CSVEDLAGVYEQYF
TRBV20-1	TRBJ2-7	CSAPSGPYEQYF
TRBV11-2	TRBJ2-3	CASGSGRSLTDTQYF
TRBV20-1	TRBJ2-1	CSAVAGANYNEQFF
TRBV20-1	TRBJ2-1	CSAPRTSGYNEQFF
TRBV6-6	TRBJ1-4	CASKDGYEKLFF
TRBV29-1	TRBJ2-1	CSGKLAGPYNEQFF
TRBV10-2	TRBJ2-7	CANSQGGGNEQYF
TRBV10-3	TRBJ1-1	CASGDRLNTEAFF
TRBV10-3	TRBJ1-2	CASNRDSYGYTF
TRBV14	TRBJ2-1	CASGRRRTSFDEQFF
TRBV12-3/TRBV12-4	TRBJ1-1	CASSLARGVVNTEAFF
TRBV12-5	TRBJ2-1	CASGQGPGEQFF
TRBV20-1	TRBJ2-3	CSAHLAGGTDTQYF
TRBV18	TRBJ1-1	CASSPEVTNTEAFF
TRBV7-2	TRBJ2-7	CASSGDWGMYEQYF
TRBV5-6	TRBJ2-7	CASSLELAETYEQYF
TRBV4-3	TRBJ2-1	CASSQEEGRGYNEQFF
TRBV12-3/TRBV12-4	TRBJ2-6	CASSQGSGANVLTF
TRBV6-5	TRBJ2-1	CASSYRNREQFF
TRBV18	TRBJ2-5	CASSPRTEETQYF
TRBV27	TRBJ2-7	CASSFSTGGFHEQYF
TRBV14	TRBJ2-2	CASSQEWGQITGELFF
TRBV12-3/TRBV12-4	TRBJ1-1	CASSLRGGVTEAFF
TRBV5-1	TRBJ2-7	CASRPGQAYEQYF
TRBV5-1	TRBJ2-1	CASSLVPGDEQFF
TRBV6-2/TRBV6-3	TRBJ1-1	CASSYSRTGPHTEAFF
TRBV3-1	TRBJ2-1	CASSPASYNEQFF
TRBV5-1	TRBJ2-2	CASSPGLGGGGELFF
TRBV7-2	TRBJ1-1	CASSFFPRTEAFF
TRBV5-1	TRBJ2-5	CASSPTSDQETQYF
TRBV29-1	TRBJ2-1	CSVSGLADNEQFF